These 24 T cell receptor beta chains originate from one sample sequenced in a study of shared clonotypes between healthy human individuals. The assay was immunoSEQ multiplex PCR, and TCRdb's table has in-frame clones only and misses some. The sample contains some 630,000 clones, approximately 75% of which appear only once. Sequenced: memory CD4+ T cells sorted from blood. Subset in this sample: CD45RA-negative fraction. The receptors here all came from a woman aged 25 to 39 in good health.

The chain employs TRBV21-1 and TRBJ2-5; TRBD2 is the table's D call and was not checked against the DNA. TRBV21-1 is a listed pseudogene. This CDR3 is built from 17 residues. DNA of the CDR3: TGTGCCAGCAGCAAAGTTCGCGGCCCACCGGGCCAAGAGACCCAGTACTTC. It specifies CASSKVRGPPGQETQYF.

The chain has TRBV7-2 and TRBJ2-1; D gene unclear. Trimming cost V 0 bases and J 0 bases, with 6 bases left between them. Germline V gene lookup returns CDR1 SGHTA and CDR2 FQGNSA. CDR3 length equals 15 residues. CDR3 DNA sequence: TGTGCCAGCAGCTTAGCCGATGGCTCCTACAATGAGCAGTTCTTC. Protein product: CASSLADGSYNEQFF.

The rearrangement uses TRBV5-1 and TRBJ2-3, with 9 nucleotides matching TRBD1. The CDR3 is 16 amino acids. The V segment lost 3 bases and the J segment 1 base; nucleotides outside the gene matches: 6. CDR1 and CDR2 from the germline V gene are SGHRS and YFSETQ. The DNA for the CDR3 is TGCGCCAGCAGCTGGCGAAGGACAGGGGGCACAGATACGCAGTATTTT. This sequence encodes CASSWRRTGGTDTQYF.

The chain is built from TRBV5-1 and TRBJ1-1; 8 bases fit TRBD1. J was trimmed by 0 bases and V by 1 base; bases with no gene match: 5. The CDR3 runs 16 residues. Germline-derived CDR1 and CDR2 are SGHRS and YFSETQ. The CDR3 region has the DNA TGCGCCAGCAGCTTGCGGGCAGGGGGCATGAACACTGAAGCTTTCTTT. This encodes CASSLRAGGMNTEAFF.

As for this clone: Other DNA sequences in this sample translate to the same CDR3. J is TRBJ2-5 and V is TRBV4-1, with TRBD2 identical over 11 bases. V shed 5 bases, J shed 1 base, and the junction held 3 bases outside the gene matches. The CDR3 totals 15 residues. CDR1 MGHRA and CDR2 YSYEKL come from the germline V gene. DNA for the CDR3: TGCGCCAGCAGCTACGGGACTAGCGGCCAAGAGACCCAGTACTTC. This codes for CASSYGTSGQETQYF.

The rearrangement links TRBV5-1 to TRBJ2-7; 10 bases are a match to TRBD1. The CDR3 is 14 amino acids. V dropped 5 bases and J dropped 2; count of bases not matched to a gene: 4. Per the germline V gene, CDR1 is SGHRS and CDR2 is YFSETQ. The CDR3 loop reads CASRPTGGPYEQYF. The CDR3 DNA reads TGCGCCAGCAGACCGACAGGGGGCCCCTACGAGCAGTACTTC.

The chain recombines TRBV30 with TRBJ1-1, with 7 nucleotides matching TRBD1. This CDR3 region has 14 residues. Trimming took 5 bases from V and 2 from J; bases not matched to a gene: 8. Germline V gives CDR1 GTSNPN, CDR2 SVGIG (reference sequence). CDR3 region: CAWVWTGTNTEAFF. The CDR3 DNA follows: TGTGCCTGGGTATGGACAGGAACAAACACTGAAGCTTTCTTT. Filled out from reference TRBV30 and TRBJ1-1, the complete variable domain reads SQTIHQWPATLVQPVGSPLSLECTVEGTSNPNLYWYRQAAGRGLQLLFYSVGIGQISSEVPQNLSASRPQDRQFILSSKKLLLSDSGFYLCAWVWTGTNTEAFFGQGTRLTVV.

The chain joins TRBV19 to TRBJ2-5; the D call may be TRBD1 or TRBD2 (6 bases each). CDR1 is LNHDA, CDR2 SQIVND, per germline (reference sequence). Trimming cost V 1 base and J 3 bases, with 36 bases left between them. The CDR3 has 23 residues. The CDR3 DNA reads as TGTGCCAGTAGTATAGTTCCCAGAGGGGGGTACAGGAGCCTCACCCTAGGGGAAGAGACCCAGTACTTC. Protein: CASSIVPRGGYRSLTLGEETQYF.

The rearrangement joins TRBV6-1 to TRBJ2-7, with no clear D. V was pared by 3 bases and J by 4 bases, with 10 bases between. Germline assignment: CDR1 MNHNS and CDR2 SASEGT. This CDR3 has 13 residues. CDR3 sequence reads: CASSDWVKYEQYF. In DNA form, the CDR3 reads TGTGCCAGCAGTGATTGGGTCAAGTACGAGCAGTACTTC.

This clone was counted a single time. This chain joins TRBV5-6 and TRBJ2-1, with D possibly TRBD1 on 6 matching bases. CDR3 length equals 14 residues. Trimming removed 2 bases at V and 6 bases at J, with 12 bases between. Germline V gene lookup returns CDR1 SGHDT and CDR2 YYEEEE. The CDR3 nucleotides read TGTGCCAGCAGCTTCAGGGGACGCATCAATGAGCAGTTCTTC. It translates to CASSFRGRINEQFF. The complete variable domain, with remaining parts taken from reference TRBV5-6 and TRBJ2-1, reads DAGVTQSPTHLIKTRGQQVTLRCSPKSGHDTVSWYQQALGQGPQFIFQYYEEEERQRGNFPDRFSGHQFPNYSSELNVNALLLGDSALYLCASSFRGRINEQFFGPGTRLTVL.

This clone showed up just once. The chain links TRBV13 to TRBJ1-1; D not certain. The CDR3 totals 12 residues. Looked up from germline, CDR1 is PRHDT and CDR2 is FYEKMQ (reference sequence). Trimming removed 5 bases from V and 9 bases from J, with 13 bases in between. In DNA, the CDR3 is TGTGCCAGCAGCCGCCAGACCCTGAAAGCTTTCTTT. It is translated as CASSRQTLKAFF.

This clone was observed at least ten times. This same CDR3 is encoded by further DNA sequences in the sample. The J gene is TRBJ1-5, the V gene TRBV19; TRBD1 might be the D (6 bases). The CDR3 contains 11 residues. The V and J ends lost 5 bases and 10 bases respectively, with 9 bases between them. The germline V gene encodes CDR1 LNHDA and CDR2 SQIVND (reference sequence). CDR3 region: CASSLGGPQHF. CDR3 DNA sequence: TGTGCCAGTAGTCTAGGGGGACCCCAGCATTTT.

This clone was observed a single time. The chain carries TRBV27 and TRBJ2-5, with a tentative D call TRBD1 (5 bases). Between the trimmed V and J ends, which lost 3 bases and 3 bases, there was a span of 8 bases. From germline, CDR1 is MNHEY and CDR2 SMNVEV (reference sequence). The CDR3 totals 13 residues. DNA of the CDR3: TGTGCCAGCAGTTTCAGGGTTGAAGAGACCCAGTACTTC. The encoded protein is CASSFRVEETQYF.

J is TRBJ2-5 and V is TRBV4-1; 7 bases are a match to TRBD1. V trimming: 2 bases; J trimming: 4 bases; junction bases outside the gene matches: 7. The CDR3 length is 15 residues. Germline V gene sequence: CDR1 MGHRA, CDR2 YSYEKL. CDR3: CASSQLQGLGETQYF. The CDR3 nucleotides read TGCGCCAGCAGCCAACTACAGGGGTTAGGAGAGACCCAGTACTTC.

The chain employs TRBV5-1 and TRBJ2-1; 11 bases map to TRBD2. The V and J ends lost 3 bases and 6 bases, in that order; junction bases with no gene match: 8. This CDR3 has 16 amino acids. The germline gives CDR1 SGHRS, CDR2 YFSETQ. The CDR3 reads CASSWTTSGNGNEQFF. DNA of the CDR3: TGCGCCAGCAGCTGGACGACTAGCGGGAACGGCAATGAGCAGTTCTTC.

V usage is TRBV28 and J usage is TRBJ1-2; D gene ambiguous. This CDR3 comprises 11 residues. Trimming removed 5 bases at V and 8 bases at J, with 9 bases between. Germline CDR1 is MDHEN and CDR2 is SYDVKM. This chain's CDR3 is CASSPAIGYTF. CDR3 bases: TGTGCCAGCAGTCCCGCTATCGGCTACACCTTC.

This chain uses TRBV30 with TRBJ2-1, with D maybe TRBD1 (6 bases). The V end lost 0 bases, the J end lost 3 bases, and 12 bases lay between the germline ends. Germline values: CDR1 GTSNPN, CDR2 SVGIG (reference sequence). The CDR3 contains 15 residues. Here the CDR3 DNA reads TGTGCCTGGAGTGTTCGGACAGCGAACTACAATGAGCAGTTCTTC. Translating it yields CAWSVRTANYNEQFF.

The chain carries TRBV5-1 and TRBJ1-2, with D possibly being TRBD1 (5 bases). Trimming stripped 4 bases from V and 5 bases from J, with 9 bases between. CDR1 is SGHRS and CDR2 is YFSETQ in the germline V gene. The CDR3 sequence is 12 residues long. In nucleotides, the CDR3 is TGCGCCAGCAGCACGGGACTTTATGGCTACACCTTC. Amino acids: CASSTGLYGYTF.

The V call is TRBV28, the J call TRBJ1-1; D perhaps matches TRBD1 (5 bases). Trimming removed 4 bases from V and 1 base from J, with 16 bases in between. CDR3 length: 16 amino acids. Germline-derived CDR1 and CDR2 are MDHEN and SYDVKM. The CDR3 here is CASSSPTGQRNTEAFF. The DNA for the CDR3 is TGTGCCAGCAGTTCACCCACCGGACAAAGGAACACTGAAGCTTTCTTT.

In this sample, this clone turned up once. The chain recombines TRBV30 with TRBJ2-3; TRBD2 matches at 9 bases. CDR1 and CDR2 (germline): GTSNPN, SVGIG (reference sequence). With V trimmed by 3 bases and J by 4 bases, 5 bases remained unmatched. This CDR3 has 14 amino acids. Here the CDR3 reads CAWRASGKADTQYF. The CDR3 region has the DNA TGTGCCTGGAGGGCTAGCGGGAAGGCAGATACGCAGTATTTT. Full variable domain (outside the CDR3, taken from reference TRBV30 and TRBJ2-3): SQTIHQWPATLVQPVGSPLSLECTVEGTSNPNLYWYRQAAGRGLQLLFYSVGIGQISSEVPQNLSASRPQDRQFILSSKKLLLSDSGFYLCAWRASGKADTQYFGPGTRLTVL.

The chain has TRBV5-3 and TRBJ1-1; TRBD1 is a possible D gene (5 bases). TRBV5-3 is designated an ORF whose function remains uncertain. The CDR3 covers 14 residues. The V end lost 5 bases, the J end lost 3 bases, and 14 bases lay between the germline ends. In DNA form, the CDR3 reads TGTGCCAGAAGGAGGGGAAGGGGAGACACTGAAGCTTTCTTT. Translation: CARRRGRGDTEAFF.

The CDR3 loop reads CASNLGWRSYEQYF. CDR3 coding DNA: TGTGCCAGCAATCTAGGGTGGAGGTCCTACGAGCAGTACTTC. The chain joins TRBV6-6 to TRBJ2-7; a possible D gene is TRBD2 (5 bases). CDR1 is MNHNY, CDR2 SVGAGI, per germline (reference sequence). The CDR3 is made up of 14 amino acids. V lost 7 bases, J lost 1 base, and 14 bases lay in between.

The chain couples TRBV19 to TRBJ2-7, with 10 bases identical to TRBD1. J gave up 7 bases and V 0 bases, and 6 bases lay outside the gene matches. The CDR3 loop spans 15 amino acids. The germline V gene has CDR1 LNHDA and CDR2 SQIVND (reference sequence). DNA for the CDR3: TGTGCCAGTAGTATAGACTCCCCGGGACAGGGGGAGCAGTACTTC. It specifies CASSIDSPGQGEQYF.

This clone was seen only a few times. The V and J genes are TRBV2 and TRBJ2-2, with D tentatively TRBD1 or TRBD2 (5 bases each). Germline CDR1 reads SNHLY; CDR2 reads FYNNEI. V was clipped by 6 bases and J by 7 bases, with 12 bases between them. The CDR3 has 13 residues. In DNA, the CDR3 is TGTGCCAGCAGGAGAAGGGACGGCGGGGAGCTGTTTTTT. This translates into CASRRRDGGELFF.